The 26 T cell receptor beta chains listed next were all sequenced from one sample in a study of shared clonotypes between healthy human individuals. Assay used: immunoSEQ multiplex PCR; TCRdb lists only in-frame clones, some missing. The sample records over a million clones, roughly 74% being singletons. Sequencing was carried out using memory CD4+ T cells from PBMCs. This sample's subset: CD45RA-negative fraction. The receptors derive from a man younger than 30 in good health. Some clones in this sample may be carry-over from other donors' samples.

This clone was detected only once. V is TRBV28 and J is TRBJ1-5; 10 positions match TRBD1. V dropped 5 bases and J dropped 6; count of bases not matched to a gene: 13. CDR3 length: 17 residues. Per the germline V gene, CDR1 is MDHEN and CDR2 is SYDVKM. The CDR3 here is CASSPRQRQGAPQPQHF. In nucleotides, the CDR3 is TGTGCCAGCAGTCCGCGACAAAGACAGGGGGCTCCTCAGCCCCAGCATTTT.

V is TRBV2 and J is TRBJ2-4, with TRBD1 identical over 8 bases. The germline V gene has CDR1 SNHLY and CDR2 FYNNEI. V lost 4 bases to trimming and J lost 5 bases; unmatched junction nucleotides: 1. This CDR3 is 13 amino acids long. In DNA form, the CDR3 reads TGTGCCAGCAGTGCGGACAGGGAAAACATTCAGTACTTC. Its translation is CASSADRENIQYF.

The rearrangement links TRBV5-1 to TRBJ2-7; 7 bases agree with TRBD2. V was pared by 3 bases and J by 6 bases, with 12 bases of the junction left unmatched. CDR3 length: 15 amino acids. CDR1 SGHRS and CDR2 YFSETQ come from the germline V gene. In DNA, the CDR3 is TGCGCCAGCAGCTCGGCACGGGCGGGAGTGATCGAGCAGTACTTC. Translated: CASSSARAGVIEQYF.

The chain is built from TRBV13 and TRBJ2-7; either TRBD1 or TRBD2 may supply D (5 bases each). CDR3 length: 17 residues. V lost 0 bases and J lost 2, with 17 bases in between. In germline, CDR1 is PRHDT, CDR2 FYEKMQ (reference sequence). This chain's CDR3 is CASSLGDRGDGPYEQYF. The CDR3 DNA reads as TGTGCCAGCAGCTTAGGCGATAGGGGAGACGGTCCCTACGAGCAGTACTTC.

V usage is TRBV7-3 and J usage is TRBJ2-1, with 12 bases that match TRBD2. The trim removed 6 bases at V and 2 bases at J, leaving 5 bases unmatched. This CDR3 spans 16 amino acids. CDR1 SGHTA and CDR2 FQGTGA come from the germline V gene. CDR3: CASSFTSGGTYNEQFF. In DNA, the CDR3 is TGTGCCAGCAGTTTTACTAGCGGGGGGACCTACAATGAGCAGTTCTTC. Together with reference TRBV7-3 and TRBJ2-1, the CDR3 gives the full variable domain: GAGVSQTPSNKVTEKGKYVELRCDPISGHTALYWYRQSLGQGPEFLIYFQGTGAADDSGLPNDRFFAVRPEGSVSTLKIQRTERGDSAVYLCASSFTSGGTYNEQFFGPGTRLTVL.

The chain joins TRBV15 to TRBJ2-3; no clear D. The CDR3 is made up of 15 amino acids. Germline V gene lookup returns CDR1 LNHNV and CDR2 YYDKDF (reference sequence). Trimming cost V 5 bases and J 1 base, with 13 bases left between them. The CDR3 DNA reads TGTGCCACCAGCTTCAAAGGGCAGGGCACAGATACGCAGTATTTT. Amino acids: CATSFKGQGTDTQYF.

The rearrangement links TRBV30 to TRBJ1-4, with a weak D call TRBD1 (5 bases). Germline assignment: CDR1 GTSNPN and CDR2 SVGIG (reference sequence). This CDR3 has 11 amino acids. The V end lost 6 bases, the J end lost 8 bases, and 10 bases lay between the germline ends. The DNA for the CDR3 is TGTGCCTGCTGGGACGAGGAAAAACTGTTTTTT. Residues: CACWDEEKLFF. Filled out from reference TRBV30 and TRBJ1-4, the complete variable domain reads SQTIHQWPATLVQPVGSPLSLECTVEGTSNPNLYWYRQAAGRGLQLLFYSVGIGQISSEVPQNLSASRPQDRQFILSSKKLLLSDSGFYLCACWDEEKLFFGSGTQLSVL.

This clone was observed a single time. The rearrangement uses TRBV5-1 and TRBJ2-7; 8 bases are a match to TRBD1. With V trimmed by 3 bases and J by 1 base, 12 bases remained unmatched. The CDR3 contains 17 residues. Germline V lookup: CDR1 SGHRS, CDR2 YFSETQ. The CDR3 DNA follows: TGCGCCAGCAGCTCCCGTGGTGGGCAGGGGGCGTCCTACGAGCAGTACTTC. Protein: CASSSRGGQGASYEQYF.

This clone occurred many times. The chain combines TRBV19 with TRBJ1-5; D is possibly TRBD1 (6 bases). Trimming removed 7 bases at V and 2 bases at J, with 21 bases between. Germline loops: CDR1 LNHDA, CDR2 SQIVND (reference sequence). The CDR3 extends over 17 amino acids. DNA of the CDR3: TGTGCCAGTACCACTTACCGGGGGCAGGAAGGCAATCAGCCCCAGCATTTT. Protein product: CASTTYRGQEGNQPQHF.

V usage is TRBV7-2 and J usage is TRBJ2-1; D possibly uses TRBD1 or TRBD2 (5 bases each). The CDR3 covers 15 residues. Germline loops: CDR1 SGHTA, CDR2 FQGNSA. The ends were cut back, 3 bases at V and 4 bases at J, with 13 bases in the middle. The CDR3 DNA reads as TGTGCCAGCAGCTTCGCTGGGACCGGGTACAATGAGCAGTTCTTC. Protein product: CASSFAGTGYNEQFF.

A remark on this clone: Mismatch with germline at one junction end may stem from a read error. V and J are TRBV25-1 and TRBJ2-1; 8 nucleotides line up with TRBD2. The germline V gene has CDR1 MGHDK and CDR2 SYGVNS. The CDR3 length is 15 residues. The CDR3: CASTESGGQVGEQFF. The CDR3 nucleotides read TGTGCCAGCACTGAATCGGGGGGGCAAGTAGGTGAGCAGTTCTTC.

This clone was detected only a few times. In nucleotides, the CDR3 is TGTGCCAGCAGCCCCGACACAACGCGGGGCTATGGCTACACCTTC. Translation: CASSPDTTRGYGYTF. The V call is TRBV6-5, the J call TRBJ1-2, with no clear D. The CDR3 totals 15 residues. Germline CDR1 MNHEY, CDR2 SVGAGI. V shed 6 bases and J shed 4 bases, with 18 bases lying between them.

Comment on this clone: Other DNA variants within this sample encode the same CDR3. The CDR3 region is CSVDGEQFF. CDR3 nucleotide sequence: TGCAGCGTCGATGGTGAGCAGTTCTTC. The genes are TRBV29-1 and TRBJ2-1; D remains unclear. Germline CDR1 SQVTM, CDR2 ANQGSEA. The CDR3 runs to 9 residues. V lost 6 bases and J lost 9, with 6 bases in between.

This clone was counted once. The genes are TRBV6-5 and TRBJ2-7; 7 bases are shared with TRBD2. Germline values: CDR1 MNHEY, CDR2 SVGAGI. V dropped 2 bases and J dropped 3; count of bases not matched to a gene: 7. The CDR3 has 15 amino acids. The CDR3: CASSYELAEIYEQYF. The CDR3 DNA reads as TGTGCCAGCAGTTACGAGCTAGCGGAGATCTACGAGCAGTACTTC.

V is TRBV28 and J is TRBJ2-1; D not certain. Germline V gene sequence: CDR1 MDHEN, CDR2 SYDVKM. V lost 3 bases and J 6 bases, leaving 6 bases between the germline ends. This CDR3 region has 12 residues. CDR3 nucleotides: TGTGCCAGCAGTTTGCGGATCAATGAGCAGTTCTTC. This translates into CASSLRINEQFF.

Details on this clone: The sample has other DNA sequences that encode this CDR3 too. The gene calls are TRBV7-2 and TRBJ2-7, with 12 bases lining up with TRBD2. The CDR3 is made up of 15 amino acids. CDR1 SGHTA and CDR2 FQGNSA come from the germline V gene. Unmatched junction bases numbered 4, after V lost 4 bases and J lost 3 bases. DNA for the CDR3: TGTGCCAGCAGCTCCGGACTAGCGGGAAGCTACGAGCAGTACTTC. Its translation is CASSSGLAGSYEQYF.

The J gene is TRBJ1-1, the V gene TRBV15; D is unclear. The CDR3 is made up of 15 amino acids. Germline lookup yields CDR1 LNHNV and CDR2 YYDKDF (reference sequence). V lost 1 base to trimming and J lost 4 bases, with 13 bases between them. CDR3 protein: CATSRAPRGATEAFF. The CDR3 DNA reads as TGTGCCACCAGCAGAGCACCCCGAGGAGCCACTGAAGCTTTCTTT.

In regard to this clone: The same CDR3 also results from other DNA sequences found in this sample. The CDR3 spells CASSLDRFSYEQYF. The CDR3 DNA sequence: TGTGCCAGCAGTCTAGACAGGTTCTCCTACGAGCAGTACTTC. The chain links TRBV7-2 to TRBJ2-7; tentative D call: TRBD1 (6 bases). The CDR3 runs to 14 residues. V was pared by 6 bases and J by 0 bases, with 12 bases between. Germline V gene sequence: CDR1 SGHTA, CDR2 FQGNSA.

The CDR3 coding sequence is TGTGCCAGCACCTCGACGACAGGGGCTAGGCTAAGTACCGGGGAGCTGTTTTTT. Translation gives CASTSTTGARLSTGELFF. The V and J genes are TRBV28 and TRBJ2-2; 8 bases fit TRBD1. The CDR3 runs to 18 residues. The V gene end was trimmed by 7 bases and the J gene end by 5 bases; junction bases not matched to a gene: 18. CDR1 and CDR2 (germline): MDHEN, SYDVKM. The whole variable domain, remainder taken from reference TRBV28 and TRBJ2-2, is DVKVTQSSRYLVKRTGEKVFLECVQDMDHENMFWYRQDPGLGLRLIYFSYDVKMKEKGDIPEGYSVSREKKERFSLILESASTNQTSMYLCASTSTTGARLSTGELFFGEGSRLTVL.

The V call is TRBV19, the J call TRBJ1-5; weak D call: TRBD1 (6 bases). The CDR3 totals 13 residues. CDR1 LNHDA and CDR2 SQIVND come from the germline V gene (reference sequence). V lost 6 bases and J lost 7, with 13 bases in between. DNA of the CDR3: TGTGCCAGTAGCAGGGGAACTCGGCAGCCCCAGCATTTT. Translation gives CASSRGTRQPQHF.

The J gene is TRBJ2-7, the V gene TRBV7-2; possibly TRBD1 or TRBD2 for D (5 bases each). The CDR3 contains 12 residues. Germline CDR1 reads SGHTA; CDR2 reads FQGNSA. The V end was cut by 1 base, the J end by 9 bases, with 10 bases between. CDR3 bases: TGTGCCAGCAGCTTAGTTAGGGGAGCGCAGTACTTC. Translating gives CASSLVRGAQYF. Together with reference TRBV7-2 and TRBJ2-7, the CDR3 gives the full variable domain: GAGVSQSPSNKVTEKGKDVELRCDPISGHTALYWYRQSLGQGLEFLIYFQGNSAPDKSGLPSDRFSAERTGGSVSTLTIQRTQQEDSAVYLCASSLVRGAQYFGPGTRLTVT.

Of note for this clone: Other DNA sequences from this sample encode an identical CDR3 as well. The chain carries TRBV5-1 and TRBJ2-2; no definite D call. This CDR3 contains 14 residues. Germline loops: CDR1 SGHRS, CDR2 YFSETQ. With 0 bases removed from V and 5 bases from J, the gap between germline ends came to 8 bases. CDR3 sequence reads: CASSLVGRTGELFF. CDR3 DNA sequence: TGCGCCAGCAGCTTGGTAGGCCGGACCGGGGAGCTGTTTTTT.

This clone was observed a handful of times. The chain uses TRBV4-2 and TRBJ2-1, with a possible D match to TRBD2 (7 bases). Looked up from germline, CDR1 is LGHNA and CDR2 is YNFKEQ. This CDR3 region has 15 residues. The V end was cut by 1 base, the J end by 4 bases, with 11 bases between. CDR3 region: CASSQVEGGYNEQFF. CDR3 sequence (DNA): TGTGCCAGCAGCCAAGTAGAGGGGGGGTACAATGAGCAGTTCTTC.

The rearrangement links TRBV5-1 to TRBJ2-1; possibly TRBD2 for D (5 bases). The CDR3 is 16 amino acids. CDR1 is SGHRS and CDR2 is YFSETQ in the germline V gene. V dropped 0 bases and J dropped 2 bases, with 12 bases sitting between them. The CDR3 spells CASSLEAGNTYNEQFF. Here the CDR3 DNA reads TGCGCCAGCAGCTTGGAGGCGGGTAATACCTACAATGAGCAGTTCTTC.

The chain has TRBV28 and TRBJ1-1; D gene ambiguous. Trimming took 1 base from V and 11 from J, leaving 14 bases between them. The germline CDR1 and CDR2 sequences are MDHEN and SYDVKM. CDR3 length equals 13 residues. The CDR3 DNA is TGTGCCAGCAGTTTATCTTCGCCGGTGGAGGCTTTCTTT. Protein product: CASSLSSPVEAFF.

This clone was observed many times. CDR3 nucleotide sequence: TGTGCCAGCAGTTCCGGGGCCGGAAGGGGCTACACCTTC. It yields the protein CASSSGAGRGYTF. V and J are TRBV28 and TRBJ1-2, with D perhaps matching TRBD1 (5 bases). Germline loops: CDR1 MDHEN, CDR2 SYDVKM. The CDR3 loop spans 13 amino acids. V was trimmed by 4 bases and J by 8 bases, leaving 14 bases between them.